This entry lists 17 T cell receptor beta chains sequenced from one sample in a study of PD-1 blockade in classical Hodgkin lymphoma (TCRdb year 2020). The time point tag for this specimen amounts to: cycle 1 day 1 (C1D1), immediately before nivolumab initiation. Every trial patient had relapsed after autologous stem cell transplantation, and cohorts A, B and C differed in prior brentuximab vedotin exposure. Library construction relied on the immunoSEQ multiplex PCR assay. Not all clones reach the TCRdb copy of this immuneACCESS table, which keeps in-frame sequences only. Checked studies attribute under half of the gap to unresolved V genes and leave the rest unexplained. Present in this sample are under 15,000 clones, roughly 77% of which were seen just once. In total, the top ten clones hold approximately 22% of the sample. Sequencing was performed on peripheral blood mononuclear cells (PBMCs), taken at baseline. The receptor set was obtained from a human donor with classical Hodgkin lymphoma.

The V gene is TRBV7-9, the J gene TRBJ2-3; 9 positions match TRBD2. V shed 9 bases, J shed 2 bases, and the junction held 6 bases outside the gene matches. The germline V gene encodes CDR1 SEHNR and CDR2 FQNEAQ (reference sequence). CDR3 length: 14 residues. Written as DNA, the CDR3 is TGTGCCAGGTCGACTAGCGGCAACACAGATACGCAGTATTTT. It codes for CARSTSGNTDTQYF.

V gene TRBV5-5 combines with J gene TRBJ2-7; D gene ambiguous. The CDR3 has 14 amino acids. CDR1 and CDR2 (germline): SGHKS, YYEKEE (reference sequence). V was clipped by 4 bases and J by 2 bases, with 13 bases between them. The CDR3: CASSGPGEPYEQYF. The CDR3 DNA follows: TGTGCCAGCAGCGGGCCAGGCGAACCCTACGAGCAGTACTTC.

V usage is TRBV5-1 and J usage is TRBJ1-1; D is possibly TRBD1 (6 bases). This CDR3 comprises 13 residues. Trimming cost V 5 bases and J 6 bases, with 14 bases left between them. Germline CDR1 reads SGHRS; CDR2 reads YFSETQ. CDR3 region: CASSLGGYAEAFF. CDR3 DNA sequence: TGCGCCAGCAGTTTAGGGGGTTACGCTGAAGCTTTCTTT.

The genes are TRBV11-2 and TRBJ1-2; no reliable D call. This CDR3 has 17 residues. The germline V and J ends were trimmed by 0 bases and 5 bases, with 19 bases remaining between them. Germline CDR1 and CDR2: SGHAT and FQNNGV. As DNA, the CDR3 is TGTGCCAGCAGCTTAGAGGGTCGGGGTTTCGATAGGTATGGCTACACCTTC. Translating it yields CASSLEGRGFDRYGYTF.

The CDR3 region has the DNA TGTGCCAGCAGCTTTTCCGGGGTACGCGGCTACACCTTC. It yields the protein CASSFSGVRGYTF. The chain carries TRBV5-4 and TRBJ1-2; D is unresolved. CDR3 length: 13 residues. Germline-derived CDR1 and CDR2 are SGHNT and YYREEE (reference sequence). Trimming removed 2 bases at V and 8 bases at J, with 13 bases between.

This clone was observed once. V and J are TRBV11-2 and TRBJ1-1; D might be TRBD1 (6 bases). The germline gives CDR1 SGHAT, CDR2 FQNNGV. Deletions cut 0 bases from V and 1 base from J, with 9 bases between. The CDR3 runs 15 residues. The CDR3 coding sequence is TGTGCCAGCAGCTTAGAAGGGGGGAAGAACACTGAAGCTTTCTTT. It is translated as CASSLEGGKNTEAFF.

The V and J genes are TRBV5-1 and TRBJ1-6; TRBD1 matches 7 bases. This CDR3 comprises 14 residues. Losses at the gene ends were 4 bases for V and 7 bases for J; bases not matched to a gene: 5. The germline V gene encodes CDR1 SGHRS and CDR2 YFSETQ. The CDR3 sequence: CASSIGTENSPLHF. CDR3 sequence (DNA): TGCGCCAGCAGCATCGGGACAGAGAATTCACCCCTCCACTTT.

The chain joins TRBV9 to TRBJ2-1; 11 bases match TRBD2. Germline trimming cut 2 bases from V and 7 bases from J; bases unmatched to any gene: 5. From germline, CDR1 is SGDLS and CDR2 YYNGEE. The CDR3 extends over 15 amino acids. Here the CDR3 DNA reads TGTGCCAGCAGCGTTTTAGCGGGGGGGCAGAATGAGCAGTTCTTC. As protein: CASSVLAGGQNEQFF.

This clone came up once. The genes are TRBV28 and TRBJ1-1; 8 nucleotides line up with TRBD1. V lost 6 bases to trimming and J lost 2 bases; unmatched junction nucleotides: 11. CDR1 and CDR2 (germline): MDHEN, SYDVKM. The CDR3 has 16 residues. For the CDR3, the DNA is TGTGCCAGCAGGGGACAGGAGATACCTACCAACACTGAAGCTTTCTTT. Protein: CASRGQEIPTNTEAFF.

The chain recombines TRBV7-2 with TRBJ1-2; TRBD1 matches 9 bases. Germline lookup yields CDR1 SGHTA and CDR2 FQGNSA. V was pared by 5 bases and J by 4 bases, with 2 bases of the junction left unmatched. The CDR3 contains 13 residues. CDR3 in amino acids: CASSRQGGYGYTF. As DNA, the CDR3 is TGTGCCAGCAGCCGACAGGGGGGCTATGGCTACACCTTC.

This clone was seen a handful of times. The chain employs TRBV5-1 and TRBJ2-3; D is perhaps TRBD1 (6 bases). The germline V gene encodes CDR1 SGHRS and CDR2 YFSETQ. The CDR3 extends over 19 amino acids. The V and J ends lost 4 bases and 0 bases respectively, with 24 bases between them. In DNA, the CDR3 is TGCGCCAGCAGCCCGATTCCACCGGGACACCCATCTAGCACAGATACGCAGTATTTT. Its translation: CASSPIPPGHPSSTDTQYF.

The rearrangement joins TRBV4-3 to TRBJ2-3; D gene uncertain. The CDR3 is 16 residues long. CDR1 and CDR2 (germline): LGHNA, YSLEER. Trimming cost V 0 bases and J 0 bases, with 10 bases left between them. CDR3 residues: CASSQDGPVSTDTQYF. In DNA form, the CDR3 reads TGCGCCAGCAGCCAAGATGGTCCGGTCAGCACAGATACGCAGTATTTT.

The chain recombines TRBV7-9 with TRBJ1-4; no firm D call. This CDR3 has 16 amino acids. V lost 5 bases and J 2 bases, leaving 15 bases between the germline ends. Germline CDR1 reads SEHNR; CDR2 reads FQNEAQ (reference sequence). CDR3 sequence: CASSAPFPATNEKLFF. In DNA form, the CDR3 reads TGTGCCAGCAGCGCCCCCTTTCCCGCTACTAATGAAAAACTGTTTTTT.

V usage is TRBV2 and J usage is TRBJ1-2; D unclear. The CDR3 is 10 amino acids. V lost 5 bases and J 6 bases, leaving 4 bases between the germline ends. Germline V gene data show CDR1 as SNHLY and CDR2 as FYNNEI. CDR3 DNA: TGTGCCAGCAGTTTGGATGGCTACACCTTC. Amino acid sequence: CASSLDGYTF.

This chain links TRBV30 with TRBJ1-5; D possibly corresponds to TRBD1 (6 bases). CDR3 length: 14 residues. CDR1 is GTSNPN, CDR2 SVGIG, per germline (reference sequence). Trimming cost V 2 bases and J 9 bases, with 17 bases left between them. The DNA of the CDR3 is TGTGCCTGGAGTACGACAGGTCTTCCGGGGCCCCAGCATTTT. Residues: CAWSTTGLPGPQHF. The full variable domain, its missing parts supplied by reference TRBV30 and TRBJ1-5, is SQTIHQWPATLVQPVGSPLSLECTVEGTSNPNLYWYRQAAGRGLQLLFYSVGIGQISSEVPQNLSASRPQDRQFILSSKKLLLSDSGFYLCAWSTTGLPGPQHFGDGTRLSIL.

The CDR3 loop reads CASSSSGGLYTGELFF. In DNA, the CDR3 is TGTGCCAGCAGCTCTTCAGGGGGCCTATACACCGGGGAGCTGTTTTTT. The chain has TRBV11-3 and TRBJ2-2; 8 bases align to TRBD1. The germline V gene encodes CDR1 SGHNT and CDR2 YENEEA. The CDR3 has 16 residues. Trimming at V came to 4 bases and at J to 3 bases, leaving 7 bases not matched to a gene.

This rearrangement joins TRBV11-2 to TRBJ1-1; 7 bases map to TRBD1. Trimming removed 4 bases from V and 0 bases from J; junction bases left unmatched: 2. The CDR3 consists of 14 residues. Germline V gene sequence: CDR1 SGHAT, CDR2 FQNNGV. DNA for the CDR3: TGTGCCAGCAGCTGGGGGACAGTGAACACTGAAGCTTTCTTT. Translated: CASSWGTVNTEAFF. Based on the CDR3 plus reference TRBV11-2 and TRBJ1-1, the full variable domain is EAGVAQSPRYKIIEKRQSVAFWCNPISGHATLYWYQQILGQGPKLLIQFQNNGVVDDSQLPKDRFSAERLKGVDSTLKIQPAKLEDSAVYLCASSWGTVNTEAFFGQGTRLTVV.